A selection of T cell receptor beta chains follows, all from one sample in a study of T-cell reconstitution after alpha-beta-depleted transplantation in children. TCRdb ran MiXCR on the PCR reads and lists one entry per CDR3 protein. The sample consists of 250,000 to 400,000 distinct CDR3 sequences, about a quarter of them appearing once. Sequenced material: PBMCs, mostly from graft donor cells, taken 180 days after TCRalphabeta/CD19-depleted stem cell transplant. Source of these receptors: a male patient under 18 who had a stem cell transplant for acute lymphoblastic leukemia, so the T cells may come from the graft donor. The CDR3 runs from the conserved cysteine through the conserved F or W. A D gene is named only where the DNA matches it firmly. For some rows the clone size is stated as once, few or many, or as a class when expanded; others skip it.

DNA: TGTGCCAGCAGTCTCTCACGGTGGGGTGGCACCGGGGAGCTGTTTTTT
CDR3: CASSLSRWGGTGELFF
size: .
D: .
length: 16
J: TRBJ2-2
V: TRBV6-1

DNA: TGCAGTCTCAACAGGGCAGACGAGCAGTACTTC
CDR3: CSLNRADEQYF
size: few
D: .
length: 11
J: TRBJ2-7
V: TRBV20-1

DNA: TGCAGCGTTGGGGGAAAAGATACGCAGTATTTT
CDR3: CSVGGKDTQYF
size: .
D: .
length: 11
J: TRBJ2-3
V: TRBV29-1

DNA: TGTGCCAGCAGTAATTATACGACAGGGGGACAAGGAAAACTGTTTTTT
CDR3: CASSNYTTGGQGKLFF
size: .
D: TRBD1
length: 16
J: TRBJ1-4
V: TRBV28

DNA: TGTGCCAGCAGCGGTCCACTAGTTAATGAGCAGTTCTTC
CDR3: CASSGPLVNEQFF
size: few
D: .
length: 13
J: TRBJ2-1
V: TRBV9

DNA: TGTGCCAGCAGTGGCCGGGACAGGGATAGTGAGACCCAGTACTTC
CDR3: CASSGRDRDSETQYF
size: .
D: TRBD1
length: 15
J: TRBJ2-5
V: TRBV2

DNA: TGCGCCAGCAGCTTCCCCTTAGGAGGGAGCACCTACAATGAGCAGTTCTTC
CDR3: CASSFPLGGSTYNEQFF
size: few
D: .
length: 17
J: TRBJ2-1
V: TRBV5-1

DNA: TGCGCCAGCAGCCAACCCCCAGGACAGGGTCCCTACGAGCAGTACTTC
CDR3: CASSQPPGQGPYEQYF
size: few
D: TRBD1
length: 16
J: TRBJ2-7
V: TRBV4-1

DNA: TGCAGCGTTCATTTACAGGGCGAGACCCAGTACTTC
CDR3: CSVHLQGETQYF
size: .
D: .
length: 12
J: TRBJ2-5
V: TRBV29-1

DNA: TGTGCCAGCAGCTTAGCGGGCAGGGAATCAGATACGCAGTATTTT
CDR3: CASSLAGRESDTQYF
size: few
D: .
length: 15
J: TRBJ2-3
V: TRBV11-3

DNA: TGTGCCAGCAGACCAGGGTCTGGGGCCAACGTCCTGACTTTC
CDR3: CASRPGSGANVLTF
size: .
D: .
length: 14
J: TRBJ2-6
V: TRBV6-1

DNA: TGCAGTGCTAACATTAACACTGAAGCTTTCTTT
CDR3: CSANINTEAFF
size: .
D: .
length: 11
J: TRBJ1-1
V: TRBV20-1

DNA: TGTGCCAGCAGCTTGGGACTTCGGAGCAATGAGCAGTTCTTC
CDR3: CASSLGLRSNEQFF
size: .
D: .
length: 14
J: TRBJ2-1
V: TRBV14

DNA: TGTGCCAGCTCACCACCGGCAGGGGTGCAGCCGGAGACCCAGTACTTC
CDR3: CASSPPAGVQPETQYF
size: .
D: .
length: 16
J: TRBJ2-5
V: TRBV18

DNA: TGTGCCAGCAGCCAAGTCTACCTAGCGGAAGGGGAGCAGTTCTTC
CDR3: CASSQVYLAEGEQFF
size: .
D: TRBD2
length: 15
J: TRBJ2-1
V: TRBV4-2

DNA: TGTGCCAGCTCACCACCGGAAGTCATGAACACTGAAGCTTTCTTT
CDR3: CASSPPEVMNTEAFF
size: few
D: .
length: 15
J: TRBJ1-1
V: TRBV18

DNA: TGTGCCAGCGCCGAGGCTGGGGAAGGCTACACCTTC
CDR3: CASAEAGEGYTF
size: once
D: .
length: 12
J: TRBJ1-2
V: TRBV9

DNA: TGTGCCAGCAGCATTCTCACAGATACGCAGTATTTT
CDR3: CASSILTDTQYF
size: .
D: .
length: 12
J: TRBJ2-3
V: TRBV5-5

DNA: TGTGCCACCAGCAGAGACAAAAGGGTGGAAAAACTGTTTTTT
CDR3: CATSRDKRVEKLFF
size: few
D: .
length: 14
J: TRBJ1-4
V: TRBV15

DNA: TGTGCCAGCAGTTTAACAAGAGGGAGGCCAGATACGCAGTATTTT
CDR3: CASSLTRGRPDTQYF
size: few
D: .
length: 15
J: TRBJ2-3
V: TRBV12-3/TRBV12-4

DNA: TGCAGTGCTAGAGGTTTGAGTAGCGGGACCTACGAGCAGTACTTC
CDR3: CSARGLSSGTYEQYF
size: few
D: TRBD2
length: 15
J: TRBJ2-7
V: TRBV20-1

DNA: TGCAGTGCCGCTAGCGGGAGACAGACCCAGTACTTC
CDR3: CSAASGRQTQYF
size: few
D: TRBD2
length: 12
J: TRBJ2-5
V: TRBV20-1

DNA: TGTGCCAGCAGCCCCCCCCGCGGGAGGAGGGTCTACGAGCAGTACTTC
CDR3: CASSPPRGRRVYEQYF
size: few
D: TRBD2
length: 16
J: TRBJ2-7
V: TRBV7-2

DNA: TGTGCCAGCAGTGAATGGGTAGGAGAGAACACCGGGGAGCTGTTTTTT
CDR3: CASSEWVGENTGELFF
size: .
D: .
length: 16
J: TRBJ2-2
V: TRBV25-1